This T cell receptor (beta chain) was sequenced during a study of regulatory T cells in long-lasting Graves disease. General study findings and limits: Persistent patients shared more public clonotypes (2,741) than newly diagnosed patients (around 910).

This clonotype has a count of ten or more. Antigen: not known. iRepertoire HTBI primers and Arm-PCR of CDR3 regions built TCR beta libraries. TCRdb used MiXCR to reprocess the multiplex PCR reads, holding one entry per CDR3 protein. The sample has around 500,000 distinct CDR3 sequences; roughly a sixth are singletons. The CDR3 has 18 residues. V lost 6 bases to trimming and J lost 1 base, with 24 bases between them. Germline CDR1 is SGHAT and CDR2 is FQNNGV. Noted time point: newly diagnosed GD, antithyroid drugs for less than 3 months. RNA extracted from PBMCs served as the sequencing template. This same sample was also part of a study on T cells in Graves' hyperthyroidism and ophthalmopathy. According to that study: Disease duration under 2 months; hyperthyroidism patients were aged 18 to 65. Diagnosing involved the use of clinical symptoms, serum thyroxine and TRAb, thyroid ultrasound and orbital computed tomography.

The sequence was obtained from a woman aged 35-65 years with Graves disease. The sample here was peripheral blood mononuclear cells (PBMCs), taken at new diagnosis, from a patient treated with antithyroid drugs. The chain links TRBV11-2 to TRBJ1-1, with a weak D call TRBD1 (6 bases). The CDR3 is CASSSFRQALSGNTEAFF. The DNA for the CDR3 is TGTGCCAGCAGTTCATTTAGACAGGCCCTCTCGGGGAACACTGAAGCTTTCTTT. The variable domain in full, completed from reference TRBV11-2 and TRBJ1-1, reads EAGVAQSPRYKIIEKRQSVAFWCNPISGHATLYWYQQILGQGPKLLIQFQNNGVVDDSQLPKDRFSAERLKGVDSTLKIQPAKLEDSAVYLCASSSFRQALSGNTEAFFGQGTRLTVV.